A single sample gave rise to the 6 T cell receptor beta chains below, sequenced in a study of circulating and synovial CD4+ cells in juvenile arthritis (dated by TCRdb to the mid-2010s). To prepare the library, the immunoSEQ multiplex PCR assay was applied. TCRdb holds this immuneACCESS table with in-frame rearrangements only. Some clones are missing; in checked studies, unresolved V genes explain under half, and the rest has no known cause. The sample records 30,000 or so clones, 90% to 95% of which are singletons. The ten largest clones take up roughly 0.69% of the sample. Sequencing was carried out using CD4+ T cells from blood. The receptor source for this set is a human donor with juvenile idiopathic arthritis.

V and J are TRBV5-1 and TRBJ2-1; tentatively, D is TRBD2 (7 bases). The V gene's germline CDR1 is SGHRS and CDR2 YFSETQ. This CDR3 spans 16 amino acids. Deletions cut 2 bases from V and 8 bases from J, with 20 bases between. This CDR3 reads CASSLPKGGPRDEQFF. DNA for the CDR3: TGCGCCAGCAGCTTACCAAAGGGGGGGCCGAGGGATGAGCAGTTCTTC.

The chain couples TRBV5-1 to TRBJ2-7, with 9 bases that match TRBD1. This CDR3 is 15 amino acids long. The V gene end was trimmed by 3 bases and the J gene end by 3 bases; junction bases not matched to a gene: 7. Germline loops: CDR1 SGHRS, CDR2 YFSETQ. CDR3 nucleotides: TGCGCCAGCAGCTGGACAGGGGAGGGGATCTACGAGCAGTACTTC. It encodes CASSWTGEGIYEQYF.

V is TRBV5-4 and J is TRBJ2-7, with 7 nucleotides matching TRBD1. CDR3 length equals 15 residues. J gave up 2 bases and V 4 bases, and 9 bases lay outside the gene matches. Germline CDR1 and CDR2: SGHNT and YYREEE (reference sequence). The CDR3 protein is CASSAGRGSTYEQYF. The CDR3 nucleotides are TGTGCCAGCAGCGCGGGCAGGGGGTCTACCTACGAGCAGTACTTC.

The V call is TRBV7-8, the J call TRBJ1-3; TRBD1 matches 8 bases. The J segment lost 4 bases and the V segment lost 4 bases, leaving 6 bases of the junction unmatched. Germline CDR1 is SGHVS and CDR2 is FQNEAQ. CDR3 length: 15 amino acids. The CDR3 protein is CASSSYRGSGNTIYF. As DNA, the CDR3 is TGTGCCAGCAGCTCCTACAGGGGGTCAGGAAACACCATATATTTT.

The CDR3 loop reads CASSYSPSSYEQYF. As DNA, the CDR3 is TGTGCCAGCAGTTATAGCCCAAGCTCCTACGAGCAGTACTTC. The V and J genes are TRBV6-5 and TRBJ2-7; no firm D call. CDR1 MNHEY and CDR2 SVGAGI come from the germline V gene. The CDR3 length is 14 residues. The V and J ends lost 3 bases and 0 bases respectively, with 9 bases between them.

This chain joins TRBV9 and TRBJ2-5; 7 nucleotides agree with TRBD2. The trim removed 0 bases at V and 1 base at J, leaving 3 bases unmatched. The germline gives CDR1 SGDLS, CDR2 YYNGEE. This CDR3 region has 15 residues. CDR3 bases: TGTGCCAGCAGCGTAGGTGGGAGGGGCCAAGAGACCCAGTACTTC. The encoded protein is CASSVGGRGQETQYF.